The source of this TCR beta chain is a study of T-cell reconstitution after alpha-beta-depleted transplantation in children. The CDR3 has 15 amino acids. In germline, CDR1 is SNHLY, CDR2 FYNNEI. About this clonotype: The junction does not match germline at one end; this may be a read error.

Preparing the TCRbeta library involved the use of unique molecular identifiers. MiXCR, applied by TCRdb to the PCR reads, yields one record per CDR3 protein. The table lists some 220,000 distinct CDR3 sequences, approximately 9% of them singletons. The source of this sequence is a human donor who donated a stem cell graft to a child with acute lymphoblastic leukemia. This sequence joins TRBV2 and TRBJ2-1, with 9 bases fitting TRBD2. This material consisted of PBMCs from the stem cell graft donor, taken from the stem cell graft. The CDR3 nucleotides are TGTGCCAGCGGTGAATTTTGGGGGACTAGCCCTGAGCAGTTCTTC. Amino acids: CASGEFWGTSPEQFF.